The subject of this entry is one T cell receptor (beta chain). This sample is part of a study of Ad26.COV2.S vaccination and SARS-CoV-2 variants. Study in general: The vaccine Ad26.COV2.S was put into the muscle once, or twice with 56 days between.

Method: immunoSEQ multiplex PCR; TCRdb's copy keeps in-frame clones and lacks some. The sample has around 320,000 clones; around 85% are singletons. Regarding treatment: some 20 received Ad26.COV2.S at low or high dose, single or two shots; about 5 received placebo; per-sample allocation not given. On day 63 after the first injection, vaccine and placebo recipients gave samples. This person who donated was an adult of 18-55 years in Boston. V lost 5 bases to trimming and J lost 8 bases, with 16 bases between them. Germline assignment: CDR1 SGHRS and CDR2 YFSETQ. The CDR3 runs 13 residues. The chain joins TRBV5-1 to TRBJ1-2; no firm D call. This sample comprised peripheral blood, obtained in a trial of Ad26.COV2.S vaccine versus placebo. This receptor was identified in a person aged 18-65 years who received the Ad26.COV2.S COVID-19 vaccine or a placebo. The CDR3 spells CASSSGSQGGYTF. The DNA for the CDR3 is TGCGCCAGCAGTTCCGGGTCCCAAGGGGGCTACACCTTC.